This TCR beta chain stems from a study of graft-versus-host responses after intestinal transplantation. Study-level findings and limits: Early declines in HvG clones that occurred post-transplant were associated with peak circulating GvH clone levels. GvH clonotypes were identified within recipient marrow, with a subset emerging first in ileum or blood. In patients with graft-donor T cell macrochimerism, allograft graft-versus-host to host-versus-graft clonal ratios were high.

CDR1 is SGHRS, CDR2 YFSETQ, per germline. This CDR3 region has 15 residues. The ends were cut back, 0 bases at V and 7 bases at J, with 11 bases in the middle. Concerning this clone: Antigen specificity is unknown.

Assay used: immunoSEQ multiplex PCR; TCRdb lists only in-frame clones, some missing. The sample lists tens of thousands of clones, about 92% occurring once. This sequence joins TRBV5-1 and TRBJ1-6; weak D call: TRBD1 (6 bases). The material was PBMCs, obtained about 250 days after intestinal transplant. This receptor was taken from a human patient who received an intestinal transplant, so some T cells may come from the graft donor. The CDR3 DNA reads TGCGCCAGCAGCTTGGGTGGACAGAGCAATTCACCCCTCCACTTT. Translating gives CASSLGGQSNSPLHF.